Below are 20 T cell receptor beta chains sequenced from a single sample in a study of blood T cell repertoires in COVID-19. Sequencing used immunoSEQ multiplex PCR; TCRdb keeps in-frame clones, though not all of them. Among 80,000 or so clones listed, 82% were seen once. Material for sequencing was peripheral blood. These receptors originate from a man aged 60 to 69 with acute or convalescent COVID-19.

The gene calls are TRBV5-1 and TRBJ2-7; 10 nucleotides match TRBD2. This CDR3 has 20 residues. Germline V gives CDR1 SGHRS, CDR2 YFSETQ. V lost 1 base and J lost 5; bases outside the gene matches: 21. CDR3 protein: CASSLKGSWTSGSRINEQYF. The CDR3 bases are TGCGCCAGCAGCTTGAAGGGCAGCTGGACTAGCGGATCCAGAATCAACGAGCAGTACTTC.

This clone was seen more than once but under ten times. This chain connects TRBV19 to TRBJ1-6; D is uncertain. The germline V and J ends were trimmed by 5 bases and 8 bases, with 13 bases remaining between them. The germline CDR1 and CDR2 sequences are LNHDA and SQIVND (reference sequence). The CDR3 runs 14 residues. The CDR3 DNA reads as TGTGCCAGTAGTCCCGGGATCTTACATTCACCCCTCCACTTT. Translating it yields CASSPGILHSPLHF.

This rearrangement joins TRBV4-3 to TRBJ1-6; perhaps TRBD1 as D (5 bases). Germline V gene lookup returns CDR1 LGHNA and CDR2 YSLEER. V lost 1 base and J lost 9, with 10 bases in between. This CDR3 is built from 14 residues. The CDR3 sequence is CASSQGQTRSPLHF. CDR3 DNA: TGCGCCAGCAGCCAAGGACAGACCCGTTCACCCCTCCACTTT.

This clone appeared a few times. The rearrangement uses TRBV3-1 (or the pseudogene TRBV3-2) and TRBJ2-5, with D tentatively TRBD1 (6 bases). The CDR3 is 15 amino acids. Germline loops: CDR1 LGHDT, CDR2 YNNKEL (reference sequence). V was pared by 4 bases and J by 5 bases, with 17 bases between. DNA for the CDR3: TGTGCCAGCAGCCGAAACCATGGGGGCGGGGAGACCCAGTACTTC. It encodes CASSRNHGGGETQYF.

The chain recombines TRBV4-2 with TRBJ1-2; the match to TRBD1 covers 8 bases. Per the germline V gene, CDR1 is LGHNA and CDR2 is YNFKEQ. The CDR3 is 14 residues long. The V and J ends lost 3 bases and 4 bases, in that order; junction bases with no gene match: 4. This CDR3 is CASSHDRGAYGYTF. CDR3 in DNA: TGTGCCAGCAGCCACGACAGGGGAGCCTATGGCTACACCTTC.

The V call is TRBV9, the J call TRBJ2-2; TRBD1 aligns across 9 bases. The CDR3 covers 19 residues. Germline CDR1 reads SGDLS; CDR2 reads YYNGEE. J lost 2 bases, V lost 0 bases, and 11 bases had no gene match. The CDR3 nucleotides read TGTGCCAGCAGCGTAGGGGACAGGGCTCCGTTTGGTAACACCGGGGAGCTGTTTTTT. Its protein product is CASSVGDRAPFGNTGELFF.

The rearrangement uses TRBV7-3 and TRBJ2-1, with D perhaps matching TRBD1 (6 bases). V was clipped by 5 bases and J by 8 bases, with 13 bases between them. Germline loops: CDR1 SGHTA, CDR2 FQGTGA. This CDR3 comprises 13 residues. The CDR3 sequence: CASSEQGGDEQFF. The CDR3 coding sequence is TGTGCCAGCAGCGAACAGGGTGGGGATGAGCAGTTCTTC.

The chain recombines TRBV5-6 with TRBJ2-3; TRBD2 might be the D (7 bases). The V end was cut by 2 bases, the J end by 1 base, with 14 bases between. Germline CDR1 SGHDT, CDR2 YYEEEE. The CDR3 length is 16 residues. The CDR3 DNA sequence: TGTGCCAGCAGCTTTATGCGGGGGCTAGGCACAGATACGCAGTATTTT. Translation gives CASSFMRGLGTDTQYF.

This clone was counted many times. The chain has TRBV18 and TRBJ2-1, with TRBD2 as a possible D gene (5 bases). CDR3 length: 14 amino acids. V lost 6 bases and J 0 bases, leaving 9 bases between the germline ends. Germline lookup yields CDR1 KGHSH and CDR2 LQKENI. CDR3 loop: CASSPDYSYNEQFF. CDR3 bases: TGTGCCAGCTCCCCTGACTACTCCTACAATGAGCAGTTCTTC.

Here the CDR3 reads CASSFGLAGELGEQFF. DNA for the CDR3: TGTGCCAGCAGCTTTGGTCTAGCGGGAGAGTTAGGTGAGCAGTTCTTC. The chain couples TRBV7-2 to TRBJ2-1; 10 nucleotides agree with TRBD2. The length of the CDR3 is 16 residues. V shed 3 bases, J shed 9 bases, and the junction held 11 bases outside the gene matches. The germline V gene has CDR1 SGHTA and CDR2 FQGNSA. Full variable domain (outside the CDR3, taken from reference TRBV7-2 and TRBJ2-1): GAGVSQSPSNKVTEKGKDVELRCDPISGHTALYWYRQSLGQGLEFLIYFQGNSAPDKSGLPSDRFSAERTGGSVSTLTIQRTQQEDSAVYLCASSFGLAGELGEQFFGPGTRLTVL.

The chain employs TRBV7-2 and TRBJ2-5; 9 bases align to TRBD1. The CDR3 totals 19 residues. V was pared by 1 base and J by 5 bases, with 17 bases of the junction left unmatched. Germline values: CDR1 SGHTA, CDR2 FQGNSA. In DNA, the CDR3 is TGTGCCAGCAGCTTAGTGGGGACACCGGGACAGGGCACACGGGAGACCCAGTACTTC. Its protein product is CASSLVGTPGQGTRETQYF.

This sequence joins TRBV7-9 and TRBJ2-7; TRBD1 might be the D (6 bases). Germline assignment: CDR1 SEHNR and CDR2 FQNEAQ (reference sequence). The V and J ends lost 4 bases and 2 bases respectively, with 6 bases between them. The CDR3 spans 12 residues. The CDR3 DNA sequence: TGTGCCAGCAGCTACAGGGCCTACGAGCAGTACTTC. Amino acid sequence: CASSYRAYEQYF.

This clone occurred a few times. The rearrangement joins TRBV6-2 or TRBV6-3 to TRBJ2-7; D is uncertain. Deletions cut 6 bases from V and 2 bases from J, with 11 bases between. This CDR3 contains 13 residues. Germline values: CDR1 MNHEY, CDR2 SVGEGT. CDR3: CASSFGAPYEQYF. The CDR3, as DNA: TGTGCCAGCAGCTTCGGAGCTCCCTACGAGCAGTACTTC.

CDR3 protein: CASSVTGVYEQYF. The CDR3 DNA reads as TGTGCCAGCAGCGTGACAGGCGTCTACGAGCAGTACTTC. The chain combines TRBV11-2 with TRBJ2-7, with a possible D match to TRBD1 (6 bases). The CDR3 runs 13 residues. V lost 5 bases and J lost 3, with 11 bases in between. Per the germline V gene, CDR1 is SGHAT and CDR2 is FQNNGV.

V is TRBV15 and J is TRBJ2-2; perhaps TRBD2 as D (6 bases). Between the trimmed V and J ends, which lost 0 bases and 5 bases, there was a span of 13 bases. In germline, CDR1 is LNHNV, CDR2 YYDKDF (reference sequence). CDR3 length: 16 amino acids. Here the CDR3 DNA reads TGTGCCACCAGCAGAGATGGCGGGATTGGGACCGGGGAGCTGTTTTTT. It specifies CATSRDGGIGTGELFF.

This chain connects TRBV2 to TRBJ2-7; TRBD2 agrees at 7 bases. Germline V CDR1 and CDR2: SNHLY, FYNNEI. The CDR3 contains 14 residues. The trim removed 6 bases at V and 0 bases at J, leaving 5 bases unmatched. Here the CDR3 DNA reads TGTGCCAGCAGGTCTAGCGGACTCTCCTACGAGCAGTACTTC. The encoded protein is CASRSSGLSYEQYF.

The chain's CDR3 is CASSAGEIDTQYF. In DNA form, the CDR3 reads TGTGCCAGCAGTGCAGGGGAAATAGATACGCAGTATTTT. The rearrangement joins TRBV28 to TRBJ2-3, with a possible D match to TRBD1 (6 bases). V lost 5 bases and J 5 bases, leaving 11 bases between the germline ends. The CDR3 is 13 amino acids. Per the germline V gene, CDR1 is MDHEN and CDR2 is SYDVKM.

V is TRBV6-5 and J is TRBJ1-5; D unresolved. The CDR3 totals 15 residues. The V and J ends lost 11 bases and 0 bases respectively, with 17 bases between them. Per germline, CDR1 MNHEY and CDR2 SVGAGI. The CDR3 DNA sequence: TGTGCCGCAGTCGTGACAATCAATAGCAATCAGCCCCAGCATTTT. It is translated as CAAVVTINSNQPQHF.

This rearrangement joins TRBV19 to TRBJ1-2, with TRBD1 identical over 8 bases. CDR1 is LNHDA, CDR2 SQIVND, per germline (reference sequence). The CDR3 consists of 15 residues. The J segment lost 6 bases and the V segment lost 6 bases, leaving 12 bases of the junction unmatched. This chain's CDR3 is CASSSQDRVFDGYTF. Written as DNA, the CDR3 is TGTGCCAGTAGCAGTCAGGACAGGGTTTTTGATGGCTACACCTTC. Full variable domain (remainder filled in from reference TRBV19 and TRBJ1-2): DGGITQSPKYLFRKEGQNVTLSCEQNLNHDAMYWYRQDPGQGLRLIYYSQIVNDFQKGDIAEGYSVSREKKESFPLTVTSAQKNPTAFYLCASSSQDRVFDGYTFGSGTRLTVV.

A note on this clone: Mismatch with germline at one junction end may stem from a read error. The chain employs TRBV7-7 and TRBJ2-2, with TRBD2 identical over 11 bases. The germline V gene has CDR1 SSHAT and CDR2 FNYEAQ (reference sequence). The CDR3 is 16 residues long. The CDR3 nucleotides are TGTGCTAGCAGCAAACTAGCGGGAGAGTTTTCCGGGGAGCTGTTTTTT. Protein: CASSKLAGEFSGELFF.